This T cell receptor (beta chain) was recovered during a study of blood T cell repertoires in COVID-19. Turning to the study itself: Material from acute and convalescent COVID-19 was sourced from the United States, Italy and Spain. PBMCs, B-cell-depleted T cells, or T cells were the source of the cDNA or gDNA that made up the material.

The CDR3 consists of 18 residues. The V gene's germline CDR1 is SGHTA and CDR2 FQGNSA. Germline trimming cut 0 bases from V and 0 bases from J; bases unmatched to any gene: 8. Measured with immunoSEQ multiplex PCR; TCRdb has only the in-frame clones, and not every one. The sample carries 65,000 to 80,000 clones, over 70% recorded once. The sample taken for sequencing was peripheral blood. The source of this sequence is a man between 50 and 59 years old with active COVID-19. This chain uses TRBV7-2 with TRBJ2-3; 8 bases are shared with TRBD2. In DNA form, the CDR3 reads TGTGCCAGCAGCTTAGCCTTACTAGCGGCTATGAGCACAGATACGCAGTATTTT. Translating it yields CASSLALLAAMSTDTQYF.